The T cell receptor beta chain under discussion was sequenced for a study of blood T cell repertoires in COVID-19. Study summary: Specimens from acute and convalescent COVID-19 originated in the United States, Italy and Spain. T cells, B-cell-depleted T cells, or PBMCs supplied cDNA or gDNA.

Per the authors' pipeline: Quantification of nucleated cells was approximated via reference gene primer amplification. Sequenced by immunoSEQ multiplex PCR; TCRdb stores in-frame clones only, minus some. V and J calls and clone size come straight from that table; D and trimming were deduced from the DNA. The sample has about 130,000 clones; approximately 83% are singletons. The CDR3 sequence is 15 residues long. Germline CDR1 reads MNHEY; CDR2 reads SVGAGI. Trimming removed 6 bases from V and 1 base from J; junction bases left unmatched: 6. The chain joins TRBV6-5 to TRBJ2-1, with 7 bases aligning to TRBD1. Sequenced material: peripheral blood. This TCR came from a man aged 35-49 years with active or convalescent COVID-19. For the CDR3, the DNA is TGTGCCAGCAGACACGGGACAGCTTCCTACAATGAGCAGTTCTTC. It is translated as CASRHGTASYNEQFF.